This passage covers 23 T cell receptor beta chains from one sample sequenced in a study of blood T cells in healthy people across ages. Primed by a sample-barcoded 5' primer and a J-beta primer mix, a second PCR proceeded for 7 to 11 cycles. TCRdb used MiXCR to reprocess the 5' RACE reads, holding one entry per CDR3 protein. The sample lists approximately 690,000 distinct CDR3 sequences; 40% to 45% were seen once. The sample comprised blood. The origin of the receptors is a man older than 75 in good health.

The rearrangement joins TRBV6-2 or TRBV6-3 to TRBJ2-1; D gene ambiguous. Germline V CDR1 and CDR2: MNHEY, SVGEGT. Trimming stripped 11 bases from V and 4 bases from J, with 9 bases between. The CDR3 length is 11 residues. The CDR3 sequence: CASDSYNEQFF. DNA of the CDR3: TGTGCCTCGGATAGTTACAATGAGCAGTTCTTC.

V and J are TRBV7-9 and TRBJ2-1; unclear D gene. The CDR3 is made up of 12 amino acids. Germline loops: CDR1 SEHNR, CDR2 FQNEAQ (reference sequence). V lost 2 bases and J lost 5, with 4 bases in between. The CDR3 bases are TGTGCCAGCAGCTTACCCCACAATGAGCAGTTCTTC. It specifies CASSLPHNEQFF.

This clonotype turned up a few times. The chain has TRBV28 and TRBJ2-6; no clear D gene. V shed 7 bases and J shed 0 bases, with 7 bases lying between them. Germline V lookup: CDR1 MDHEN, CDR2 SYDVKM. This CDR3 has 14 amino acids. The CDR3 loop reads CASTSDSGANVLTF. CDR3 nucleotides: TGTGCCAGCACCTCAGACTCTGGGGCCAACGTCCTGACTTTC.

The CDR3 loop is CASSYGRLLFF. The CDR3 bases are TGTGCCAGCAGTTACGGCCGTCTACTGTTTTTT. The chain recombines TRBV6-2 or TRBV6-3 with TRBJ1-4; D gene ambiguous. Trimming removed 2 bases from V and 13 bases from J, with 8 bases in between. Looked up from germline, CDR1 is MNHEY and CDR2 is SVGEGT. This CDR3 is built from 11 residues.

This clonotype showed up many times. The V and J genes are TRBV2 and TRBJ2-3, with D perhaps TRBD2 (7 bases). V lost 4 bases and J lost 1, with 18 bases in between. The CDR3 length is 17 residues. Germline CDR1 reads SNHLY; CDR2 reads FYNNEI. This chain's CDR3 is CASSGGGGRTRTDTQYF. Here the CDR3 DNA reads TGTGCCAGCAGTGGAGGGGGGGGTCGAACGCGCACAGATACGCAGTATTTT.

This chain uses TRBV6-5 with TRBJ2-3; D is uncertain. V was clipped by 6 bases and J by 4 bases, with 11 bases between them. This CDR3 spans 13 amino acids. Germline CDR1 is MNHEY and CDR2 is SVGAGI. The DNA for the CDR3 is TGTGCCAGCAGGCCCCAGGTGGCAGATACGCAGTATTTT. Protein product: CASRPQVADTQYF.

The chain employs TRBV10-3 and TRBJ2-1, with 13 bases fitting TRBD2. With 6 bases clipped from V and 8 bases from J, the junction kept 7 bases outside the gene matches. In germline, CDR1 is ENHRY, CDR2 SYGVKD. CDR3 size: 15 residues. The CDR3 sequence: CAIRPGLAGSDEQFF. Written as DNA, the CDR3 is TGTGCCATCAGACCGGGACTAGCGGGATCGGATGAGCAGTTCTTC.

This chain links TRBV20-1 with TRBJ2-5, with 9 bases fitting TRBD2. Germline V gives CDR1 DFQATT, CDR2 SNEGSKA (reference sequence). V lost 5 bases, J lost 2 bases, and 15 bases stayed unmatched. There are 17 residues in the CDR3. The CDR3 protein is CSARFDISSGTQETQYF. The DNA for the CDR3 is TGCAGTGCTCGGTTCGATATTTCTAGCGGGACACAAGAGACCCAGTACTTC.

There are a few counts of this clonotype. The gene calls are TRBV6-5 and TRBJ2-5; 11 bases are shared with TRBD1. With 6 bases clipped from V and 7 bases from J, the junction kept 7 bases outside the gene matches. CDR3 length equals 14 residues. Germline values: CDR1 MNHEY, CDR2 SVGAGI. The DNA of the CDR3 is TGTGCCAGCAGCTCGGACAGGGGGCGAGGGACCCAGTACTTC. Encoded protein: CASSSDRGRGTQYF.

This chain connects TRBV20-1 to TRBJ1-6, with 8 bases that match TRBD1. Trimming took 3 bases from V and 10 from J; bases not matched to a gene: 5. Per the germline V gene, CDR1 is DFQATT and CDR2 is SNEGSKA (reference sequence). The CDR3 loop spans 13 amino acids. DNA of the CDR3: TGCAGTGCTAGGCCAGGGGGCGCCTCACCCCTCCACTTT. Translating gives CSARPGGASPLHF.

This clonotype was seen ten or more times. This chain connects TRBV29-1 to TRBJ2-7; 7 nucleotides line up with TRBD1. This CDR3 spans 14 amino acids. Germline V CDR1 and CDR2: SQVTM, ANQGSEA. J gave up 5 bases and V 4 bases, and 11 bases lay outside the gene matches. As DNA, the CDR3 is TGCAGCGTTGGGAGGACAGGTCCCGACCACGAGCAGTACTTC. Its protein is CSVGRTGPDHEQYF.

V and J are TRBV4-1 and TRBJ2-2, with 14 bases identical to TRBD2. With 4 bases clipped from V and 3 bases from J, the junction kept 10 bases outside the gene matches. The CDR3 extends over 19 amino acids. From germline, CDR1 is MGHRA and CDR2 YSYEKL. The CDR3: CASSLRGLAGGSDTGELFF. The CDR3 bases are TGCGCCAGCAGCCTTCGAGGACTAGCGGGGGGTTCTGACACCGGGGAGCTGTTTTTT.

This clonotype was observed a few times. The chain has TRBV7-2 and TRBJ1-1; D uncertain. Germline V CDR1 and CDR2: SGHTA, FQGNSA. CDR3 length: 15 residues. Trimming removed 4 bases from V and 1 base from J, with 13 bases in between. The DNA for the CDR3 is TGTGCCAGCAGCTCCAAGATCGGTCCGAACACTGAAGCTTTCTTT. Translated, it gives CASSSKIGPNTEAFF.

V is TRBV7-2 and J is TRBJ2-5; a possible D gene is TRBD2 (5 bases). The CDR3 is 12 residues long. V gave up 6 bases and J gave up 11 bases, with 16 bases separating them. The germline gives CDR1 SGHTA, CDR2 FQGNSA. The CDR3 spells CASSEAASLQYF. DNA of the CDR3: TGTGCCAGCAGTGAGGCCGCTAGCCTTCAGTACTTC.

The chain joins TRBV24-1 to TRBJ1-4, with 8 bases matching TRBD1. V lost 6 bases, J lost 6 bases, and 5 bases stayed unmatched. CDR1 and CDR2 from the germline V gene are KGHDR and SFDVKD. The CDR3 consists of 14 residues. CDR3 loop: CATSKTGEDEKLFF. The DNA of the CDR3 is TGTGCCACCAGTAAGACAGGGGAGGATGAAAAACTGTTTTTT.

The J gene is TRBJ1-5, the V gene TRBV7-2; D unclear. V dropped 4 bases and J dropped 4 bases, with 11 bases sitting between them. The CDR3 totals 14 residues. Per germline, CDR1 SGHTA and CDR2 FQGNSA. DNA of the CDR3: TGTGCCAGCAGCTCGACTCCCACGAATCAGCCCCAGCATTTT. Protein: CASSSTPTNQPQHF.

The rearrangement links TRBV6-2 or TRBV6-3 to TRBJ2-5; D is undetermined. CDR1 MNHEY and CDR2 SVGEGT come from the germline V gene. Trimming removed 2 bases from V and 5 bases from J, with 12 bases in between. The CDR3 is 14 amino acids. The CDR3 nucleotides read TGTGCCAGCAGTTACACTCCCCCCCGGGAGACCCAGTACTTC. This translates into CASSYTPPRETQYF.

The V and J genes are TRBV6-5 and TRBJ2-7; TRBD1 might be the D (5 bases). V shed 1 base and J shed 1 base, with 8 bases lying between them. The germline CDR1 and CDR2 sequences are MNHEY and SVGAGI. The CDR3 has 14 residues. As DNA, the CDR3 is TGTGCCAGCAGTTACTTCAGGGATTCCTACGAGCAGTACTTC. Translated: CASSYFRDSYEQYF.

The rearrangement joins TRBV12-5 to TRBJ1-1, with D perhaps TRBD1 (5 bases). CDR1 and CDR2 (germline): LGHNT, FRNRAP. This CDR3 has 12 amino acids. Trimming took off 1 base at V and 7 bases at J, with 7 bases between the two ends. The CDR3 spells CASGLGQGEAFF. The DNA for the CDR3 is TGTGCTAGTGGTTTGGGGCAGGGTGAAGCTTTCTTT.

This clonotype was seen only a few times. The rearrangement joins TRBV29-1 to TRBJ1-2, with 11 bases matching TRBD1. CDR1 and CDR2 (germline): SQVTM, ANQGSEA. V shed 6 bases and J 8 bases; nucleotides not matched to a gene: 5. The CDR3 sequence is 12 residues long. The CDR3 DNA reads TGCAGCGTCTGGACAGGGGGCAAAGGCTACACCTTC. Encoded protein: CSVWTGGKGYTF.

This rearrangement joins TRBV6-2 or TRBV6-3 to TRBJ2-1, with TRBD2 matching 11 bases. Germline CDR1 is MNHEY and CDR2 is SVGEGT. V trimming: 6 bases; J trimming: 7 bases; junction bases outside the gene matches: 11. The CDR3 extends over 16 amino acids. The CDR3 coding sequence is TGTGCCAGCAGCAAACATGCTAGCGGGGGGAGAAATGAGCAGTTCTTC. This encodes CASSKHASGGRNEQFF.

The rearrangement links TRBV6-5 to TRBJ1-1; tentative D call: TRBD1 (5 bases). Germline values: CDR1 MNHEY, CDR2 SVGAGI. The CDR3 is 14 residues long. The V end lost 5 bases, the J end lost 7 bases, and 17 bases lay between the germline ends. Here the CDR3 reads CASSAGTRGGEAFF. CDR3 in DNA: TGTGCCAGCAGTGCCGGGACCCGGGGCGGTGAAGCTTTCTTT.

The table lists this clonotype with a few counts. V is TRBV25-1 and J is TRBJ2-7, with D possibly matching TRBD2 (5 bases). The CDR3 consists of 13 residues. V lost 8 bases to trimming and J lost 9 bases, with 20 bases between them. Germline assignment: CDR1 MGHDK and CDR2 SYGVNS. CDR3 residues: CASERNTGGGQYF. Here the CDR3 DNA reads TGTGCCAGCGAGCGGAACACGGGTGGAGGGCAGTACTTC.